The text below deals with one TCR beta chain. The sample originates from a study of PD-1 blockade in classical Hodgkin lymphoma. With V trimmed by 3 bases and J by 2 bases, 3 bases remained unmatched. CDR3 length equals 14 residues. CDR1 and CDR2 (germline): LNHDA, SQIVND (reference sequence). Patients all relapsed after autologous stem cell transplantation, and there was variation in brentuximab vedotin exposure. TCRdb's copy holds only in-frame clones and misses some; the assay was immunoSEQ multiplex PCR. The data show some 96,000 clones, approximately 88% seen once. The origin of this receptor is a human donor with classical Hodgkin lymphoma. The rearrangement joins TRBV19 to TRBJ2-7, with 8 bases identical to TRBD1. The specimen was peripheral blood mononuclear cells (PBMCs), collected at baseline. CDR3 nucleotides: TGTGCCAGTAGTATGACAGGGGATACCTACGAGCAGTACTTC. This codes for CASSMTGDTYEQYF.